This is a list of T cell receptor beta chains from one sample in a study of shared clonotypes between healthy human individuals. Clones were read by immunoSEQ multiplex PCR, and TCRdb kept only the in-frame ones, dropping some. The data show around 2,100,000 clones, just under 95% seen once. The material sequenced was naive CD8+ T cells sorted from blood. All receptors come from a young man in good health. Each CDR3 is given with its conserved first and last residue. Fields, in order: clone size, J gene, D gene, V gene, CDR3 protein, CDR3 DNA. A D gene is named only where the DNA matches it firmly. A clone size is listed for some rows: how often the clone was seen (once, few, many), or a class if it is expanded.

size: once
J: TRBJ2-5
D: .
V: TRBV2
CDR3: CASRTGHLGETQYF
DNA: TGTGCCAGCAGAACGGGACATTTGGGAGAGACCCAGTACTTC

size: .
J: TRBJ2-7
D: .
V: TRBV9
CDR3: CASSAGADYPYEQYF
DNA: TGTGCCAGCAGCGCTGGGGCGGACTATCCATACGAGCAGTACTTC

size: .
J: TRBJ2-7
D: TRBD1
V: TRBV29-1
CDR3: CSATGDHYEQYF
DNA: TGCAGCGCCACAGGGGACCACTACGAGCAGTACTTC

size: .
J: TRBJ2-2
D: TRBD2
V: TRBV4-3
CDR3: CASSQDLAGGGTGELFF
DNA: TGCGCCAGCAGCCAAGATTTGGCGGGAGGAGGGACCGGGGAGCTGTTTTTT

size: .
J: TRBJ1-5
D: .
V: TRBV19
CDR3: CASSTFMGNQPQHF
DNA: TGTGCCAGTAGTACGTTTATGGGGAATCAGCCCCAGCATTTT

size: .
J: TRBJ1-1
D: .
V: TRBV4-1
CDR3: CASSPPGGLMNTEAFF
DNA: TGCGCCAGCAGTCCGCCCGGGGGGCTAATGAACACTGAAGCTTTCTTT

size: .
J: TRBJ2-5
D: TRBD1
V: TRBV6-5
CDR3: CASRNRGLTETQYF
DNA: TGTGCCAGCAGGAACAGGGGGCTTACGGAGACCCAGTACTTC

size: .
J: TRBJ2-3
D: .
V: TRBV4-1
CDR3: CASSQLQGILTDTQYF
DNA: TGCGCCAGCAGCCAATTACAAGGAATATTAACAGATACGCAGTATTTT

size: .
J: TRBJ2-2
D: TRBD2
V: TRBV13
CDR3: CASSSPGLAGGAGELFF
DNA: TGTGCCAGCAGCTCCCCCGGACTAGCGGGAGGGGCCGGGGAGCTGTTTTTT

size: .
J: TRBJ2-5
D: .
V: TRBV13
CDR3: CASSQEGQRETQYF
DNA: TGTGCCAGCAGCCAGGAGGGCCAGCGAGAGACCCAGTACTTC

size: .
J: TRBJ2-1
D: .
V: TRBV7-9
CDR3: CASSSPDGSDNEQFF
DNA: TGTGCCAGCAGCTCCCCGGACGGGTCTGACAATGAGCAGTTCTTC

size: .
J: TRBJ2-3
D: TRBD2
V: TRBV9
CDR3: CASSPVGLAGAGDTQYF
DNA: TGTGCCAGCAGCCCCGTCGGACTAGCGGGGGCAGGAGATACGCAGTATTTT

size: .
J: TRBJ2-1
D: TRBD1
V: TRBV9
CDR3: CASSTDRGRDEQFF
DNA: TGTGCCAGCAGCACGGACAGGGGGCGCGATGAGCAGTTCTTC

size: .
J: TRBJ1-1
D: .
V: TRBV6-5
CDR3: CASREKTTRNTEAFF
DNA: TGTGCCAGCAGGGAAAAAACGACAAGGAACACTGAAGCTTTCTTT

size: .
J: TRBJ2-3
D: TRBD2
V: TRBV5-4
CDR3: CASSLGLAVVGSTDTQYF
DNA: TGTGCCAGCAGCTTGGGACTAGCAGTAGTAGGGAGCACAGATACGCAGTATTTT

size: .
J: TRBJ2-2
D: TRBD2
V: TRBV19
CDR3: CASSRLAGGVLNTGELFF
DNA: TGTGCCAGTAGTAGACTAGCGGGAGGGGTCCTGAACACCGGGGAGCTGTTTTTT

size: .
J: TRBJ2-7
D: .
V: TRBV25-1
CDR3: CASSEEGESYEQYF
DNA: TGTGCCAGCAGTGAGGAAGGAGAGTCCTACGAGCAGTACTTC

size: .
J: TRBJ1-6
D: .
V: TRBV6-5
CDR3: CASTMDVVYSPLHF
DNA: TGTGCCAGCACCATGGACGTGGTTTATTCACCCCTCCACTTT

size: .
J: TRBJ2-2
D: TRBD1
V: TRBV10-3
CDR3: CATRQGAGTGELFF
DNA: TGTGCCACGAGACAGGGGGCAGGCACCGGGGAGCTGTTTTTT

size: .
J: TRBJ2-5
D: .
V: TRBV4-2
CDR3: CASSHLQENQETQYF
DNA: TGTGCCAGCAGCCACTTACAGGAGAACCAAGAGACCCAGTACTTC

size: .
J: TRBJ1-5
D: .
V: TRBV19
CDR3: CASSPDGNSNQPQHF
DNA: TGTGCCAGTAGTCCGGACGGAAATAGCAATCAGCCCCAGCATTTT

size: .
J: TRBJ2-7
D: .
V: TRBV4-1
CDR3: CASSQVPAYEQYF
DNA: TGCGCCAGCAGCCAAGTTCCGGCCTACGAGCAGTACTTC

size: .
J: TRBJ2-3
D: TRBD2
V: TRBV13
CDR3: CASRPSGGATDTQYF
DNA: TGTGCCAGCCGCCCTAGCGGGGGGGCCACAGATACGCAGTATTTT